The TCR beta chain described here comes from a study of cytomegalovirus exposure and HLA in healthy donors. The study's findings and limits: One variant, a missense change in DCLRE1C, was linked in a later analysis to TCR beta V- and J-gene trimming.

Primers included in the PCR were 60 Vbeta and 13 Jbeta primers. Authors' analysis steps: Approximately 86 million unique TCR beta chains, 9 million to 11 million shared, were counted in a later analysis. Produced via immunoSEQ multiplex PCR; TCRdb's table is partial and in-frame only. V and J calls and clone size follow that table, whereas D and trimming were derived from the DNA. The sample has 130,000 to 150,000 clones, 76% seen once. Concerning this clone itself: Antigen: not known.

Germline V gene sequence: CDR1 GTSNPN, CDR2 SVGIG (reference sequence). Trimming left V 0 bases short and J 0 bases short, with 17 bases between. This CDR3 is 17 amino acids long. Sample: PBMCs. The clonotype comes from a man between 18 and 35 years old in good health and CMV-seronegative. V and J are TRBV30 and TRBJ1-1; tentative D call: TRBD1 (5 bases). CDR3 in DNA: TGTGCCTGGAGTGTTTTGGGGAGGGGACGGGTGAACACTGAAGCTTTCTTT. Protein sequence: CAWSVLGRGRVNTEAFF.